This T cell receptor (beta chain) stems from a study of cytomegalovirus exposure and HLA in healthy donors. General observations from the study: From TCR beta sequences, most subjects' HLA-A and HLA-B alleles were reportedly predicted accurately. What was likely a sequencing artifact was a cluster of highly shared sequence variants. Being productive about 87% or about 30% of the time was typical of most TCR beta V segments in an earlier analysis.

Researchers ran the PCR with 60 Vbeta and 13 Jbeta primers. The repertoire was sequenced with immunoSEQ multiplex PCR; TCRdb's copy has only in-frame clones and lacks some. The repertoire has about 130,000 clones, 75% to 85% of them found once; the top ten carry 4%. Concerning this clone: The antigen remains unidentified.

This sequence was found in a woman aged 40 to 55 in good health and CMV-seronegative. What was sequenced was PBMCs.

The CDR3 region is CASSLARQVYTGELFF. The CDR3 nucleotides are TGTGCCAGCAGCTTAGCTCGACAAGTCTACACCGGGGAGCTGTTTTTT. The genes are TRBV7-9 and TRBJ2-2; D gene uncertain. Per germline, CDR1 SEHNR and CDR2 FQNEAQ (reference sequence). The CDR3 covers 16 residues. Between the trimmed V and J ends, which lost 0 bases and 3 bases, there was a span of 11 bases.